This TCR beta chain was documented in a study of cytomegalovirus exposure and HLA in healthy donors. Only a few counts were recorded for this clone. Its specificity is unknown. Study-wide results and limits: Analyses of presence and absence presupposed an approximately uniform sequencing depth across donors.

The CDR3 sequence is 18 residues long. The germline V gene encodes CDR1 LGHNA and CDR2 YNFKEQ. V was shortened by 0 bases and J by 5 bases, with 20 bases between the two germline ends. Primers for the PCR totalled 60 Vbeta and 13 Jbeta. The assay was immunoSEQ multiplex PCR, and TCRdb's table has in-frame clones only and misses some. The table shows about 140,000 clones, with approximately 77% occurring only once. This chain joins TRBV4-2 and TRBJ1-3; D is unclear. The TCR comes from a woman in her fifties or sixties in good health and CMV-seronegative. The sequenced sample was PBMCs. CDR3 residues: CASSQEGERRLIRNTIYF. The CDR3 DNA reads TGTGCCAGCAGCCAAGAGGGTGAACGCAGACTAATCAGAAACACCATATATTTT.